These 8 T cell receptor beta chains share one sample of origin, sequenced in a study of human T cells and chemical hapten exposure. MiXCR was run by TCRdb on the 5' RACE reads, yielding one entry per CDR3 protein. The sample consists of 65,000 to 95,000 distinct CDR3 sequences, approximately 7.7% of them appearing once. The study extracted total RNA from unfractionated whole blood. These receptors were taken from a male donor in good health.

The table lists this clonotype with many counts. V and J are TRBV6-6 and TRBJ1-5, with a weak D call TRBD1 (6 bases). The V end lost 7 bases, the J end lost 3 bases, and 22 bases lay between the germline ends. The CDR3 has 17 residues. The germline gives CDR1 MNHNY, CDR2 SVGAGI (reference sequence). CDR3 nucleotides: TGTGCCAGCACCGGCCATTGGATGTCAGGGGACAATCAGCCCCAGCATTTT. It translates to CASTGHWMSGDNQPQHF.

In this sample, this clonotype turned up many times. J is TRBJ2-5 and V is TRBV29-1; TRBD2 is a possible D gene (5 bases). Deletions cut 4 bases from V and 1 base from J, with 10 bases between. Germline CDR1 and CDR2: SQVTM and ANQGSEA. This CDR3 is built from 13 residues. This CDR3 is CSVVGVGQETQYF. CDR3 in DNA: TGCAGCGTTGTCGGGGTAGGCCAAGAGACCCAGTACTTC.

The chain couples TRBV10-3 to TRBJ2-1; maybe TRBD1 (5 bases). The germline V and J ends were trimmed by 1 base and 5 bases, with 6 bases remaining between them. Germline values: CDR1 ENHRY, CDR2 SYGVKD. The CDR3 totals 13 residues. Here the CDR3 reads CAISEFRDNEQFF. For the CDR3, the DNA is TGTGCCATCAGTGAGTTCAGGGACAATGAGCAGTTCTTC.

The J gene is TRBJ2-3, the V gene TRBV10-3; either TRBD1 or TRBD2 may supply D (5 bases each). The CDR3 totals 16 residues. V gave up 0 bases and J gave up 2 bases, with 12 bases separating them. Germline V gene sequence: CDR1 ENHRY, CDR2 SYGVKD. The CDR3 is CAISESGVRATDTQYF. CDR3 nucleotides: TGTGCCATCAGTGAGTCGGGGGTCCGAGCCACAGATACGCAGTATTTT.

The chain employs TRBV28 and TRBJ2-7, with D possibly TRBD1 on 5 matching bases. Germline assignment: CDR1 MDHEN and CDR2 SYDVKM. With 2 bases removed from V and 3 bases from J, the gap between germline ends came to 17 bases. The CDR3 runs 16 residues. The DNA for the CDR3 is TGTGCCAGCAGTTTACTACCTGGGGCTGGGGACTACGAGCAGTACTTC. This sequence encodes CASSLLPGAGDYEQYF.

Ten or more counts support this clonotype. The chain employs TRBV6-2 or TRBV6-3 and TRBJ1-1; TRBD1 might be the D (6 bases). The germline V gene encodes CDR1 MNHEY and CDR2 SVGEGT. This CDR3 comprises 14 residues. The ends were cut back, 2 bases at V and 1 base at J, with 8 bases in the middle. The DNA for the CDR3 is TGTGCCAGCAGTTACCCGACAGGGAACACTGAAGCTTTCTTT. The encoded protein is CASSYPTGNTEAFF.

As regards this clonotype: This may stem from a read error, because a much larger clone lies one nucleotide away. The chain uses TRBV7-2 and TRBJ2-7; D not resolved. The CDR3 loop spans 12 amino acids. Trimming pared 5 bases from V and 5 bases from J, leaving 10 bases between. The germline V gene has CDR1 SGHTA and CDR2 FQGNSA. This CDR3 is CASSLGPHEQYF. The CDR3 DNA is TGTGCCAGCAGCCTCGGGCCCCACGAGCAGTACTTC.

This clonotype was seen more than once but under ten times. The chain recombines TRBV7-9 with TRBJ1-6, with D maybe TRBD1 (5 bases). Germline loops: CDR1 SEHNR, CDR2 FQNEAQ (reference sequence). The CDR3 length is 15 residues. V was shortened by 5 bases and J by 11 bases, with 19 bases between the two germline ends. The CDR3, as DNA: TGTGCCAGCAGCCCCCCATCGCCAGGGTCACCACCCCTCCACTTT. Translating it yields CASSPPSPGSPPLHF.